This TCR beta chain stems from a study of a mutant IDH1 vaccine in newly diagnosed glioma. Time point in this sample: week 23, last vaccination. Every single dose of the vaccine, 300 ug of mutant IDH1 20-mer peptide, came with topical imiquimod. A note on this clone: Its antigen is as yet unknown.

CDR1 and CDR2 from the germline V gene are SGHTA and FQGNSA. The CDR3 contains 17 residues. Trimming took 2 bases from V and 0 from J; bases not matched to a gene: 5. Data came from immunoSEQ multiplex PCR; TCRdb stores just in-frame clones and leaves some out. The data contain tens of thousands of clones, over 70% of them singletons. This receptor was identified in a man between 18 and 35 years old with glioma. V gene TRBV7-2 combines with J gene TRBJ1-5, with TRBD1 identical over 9 bases. The sample consisted of PBMCs, taken from a glioma patient whose treatment included an IDH1 peptide vaccine. CDR3 amino acids: CASSLTQGAHSNQPQHF. DNA for the CDR3: TGTGCCAGCAGCTTAACACAGGGGGCCCATAGCAATCAGCCCCAGCATTTT.